This entry describes one TCR beta chain. It lacks a known antigen. Within one base of it there is no much larger clone, and no base qualities were kept. Inclusive of the bounding cysteine and phenylalanine, the CDR3 is 16 residues long. Of the read, only the CDR3 DNA is kept; its 48 bases are in frame from base 1. Based on the germline V gene (reference sequence), the CDR1 and CDR2 sequences are LNHDA and SQIVND. V lost 7 bases and J lost 3 bases; the stretch between them is 18 bases long. This specimen's treatment or condition label, interpreted: roughly 18 received Ad26.COV2.S at low or high dose, single or two shots; several received placebo; per-sample allocation not given. For vaccine and placebo recipients, the sequenced repertoires came from samples collected on day 63 after the first injection. In Cohort 1b, 25 or so adults aged 18-55 years were enrolled at a single site in Boston, USA, between 29 July and 7 August 2020. Ad26.COV2.S was a replication-incompetent adenovirus type 26 vector expressing a prefusion-stabilized SARS-CoV-2 spike protein from the original Wuhan strain.

The immunoSEQ Assay was used to sequence TCRbeta CDR3 regions. After extraction, genomic DNA underwent amplification by bias-controlled multiplex PCR, followed by high-throughput sequencing. Under the source paper's analysis protocol: To quantify the absolute abundance of each unique TCRbeta CDR3 region, sequences were collapsed and filtered. T cell fraction was estimated by normalizing TCRbeta template counts to usable DNA, with usable DNA measured through amplification of reference genes found in all nucleated cells. Repertoire TCRs were annotated as SARS-CoV-2-specific by exact matching of V gene, CDR3 amino acid sequence and J gene to a known reactive TCR set. The reference SARS-CoV-2 TCR set was derived from MIRA and filtered for enrichment in COVID-19-positive ImmuneCODE repertoires, a step that removed public or cross-reactive TCRs. Using the MIRA antigens, annotated TCRs were further analysed by specific ORF or by position within an ORF. Breadth was defined as annotated unique rearrangements over total unique productive rearrangements; depth was the summed frequency of those rearrangements. Two-sided Wilcoxon rank-sum tests were used to compare TCR breadth between groups. TCRdb mirrors the immuneACCESS table, restricted to in-frame sequences. Some clones are absent from its copies; in checked studies, under half trace to an unresolved V gene, and the reason for the others is unknown. From that table come the V and J calls and clone size; the DNA was used to work out D and trimming. The sample table shows roughly 700,000 clones, and roughly 90% are seen once. The top ten hold nearly 1.5% of the sample.

The record originates from a study of Ad26.COV2.S vaccination and SARS-CoV-2 variants (dated by TCRdb to 2020 to 2023). Background on the whole study: Donors in the vaccine arm were drawn from COV1001, a phase I-IIa trial of Ad26.COV2.S in healthy adults that was multicentre, randomized, double-blind and placebo-controlled. Ad26.COV2.S was given intramuscularly at 5x10^10 or 1x10^11 viral particles, as a single shot or as two shots 56 days apart. Participants in the trial were split at random into five groups of five each, receiving low-dose or high-dose Ad26.COV2.S once or twice, or else placebo on both occasions. TCRbeta repertoire sequencing served as the tool for gauging how specific and how broad the SARS-CoV-2-reactive T cell receptors were following Ad26.COV2.S vaccination. A total of about 30 samples were included in the TCR-sequenced set, comprising about 20 Ad26.COV2.S vaccine recipients, 5 placebo recipients and 8 SARS-CoV-2 convalescent individuals. Investigators did not know the trial group allocation while performing experiments and assessing outcomes. Findings and caveats that apply to the study as a whole: Vaccine and placebo recipients had similar non-spike TCR breadth, a finding consistent with the vaccine containing only spike. Substantial breadth of spike-specific CD8+ and CD4+ T cell responses was reported after vaccination. According to the authors, total T cell responses may have been underestimated by the TCR breadth and depth analyses. Compared with placebo recipients, Ad26.COV2.S recipients showed higher spike-specific TCR breadth (P = 0.0014). The study lacked the statistical power to compare responses across vaccine doses or regimens.

The clonotype originates from a person aged 18-60 years who received the Ad26.COV2.S COVID-19 vaccine or a placebo. Material: peripheral blood, obtained in a trial of Ad26.COV2.S vaccine versus placebo. Here the chain combines TRBV19 and TRBJ1-4; a tentative D match to TRBD1 spans 6 bases. Here is the DNA: TGTGCCAGTACCCCAGGGGCGGGGGAGCCTAATGAAAAACTGTTTTTT. Its protein is CASTPGAGEPNEKLFF.